This T cell receptor (beta chain) was recovered during a study of human T cells and chemical hapten exposure. Time point described: healthy volunteer bleed at 6 weeks. It was unfractionated whole blood from which total RNA was extracted. This CDR3 has 18 residues. With 4 bases clipped from V and 2 bases from J, the junction kept 16 bases outside the gene matches. Germline V gene lookup returns CDR1 SGHAT and CDR2 FQNNGV. Per the original methods: A typical sample had roughly 96,000 TCRs, with roughly 23,224 to 700,000 overall. TCRdb itself ran the RACE reads through MiXCR, one entry per CDR3 protein. TCRdb's processing, not the authors' own work, is the source of the V and J calls. The repertoire has around 80,000 distinct CDR3 sequences, approximately 8% of them found once; the top ten carry over 1.5%.

This sequence joins TRBV11-2 and TRBJ2-7, with 8 bases fitting TRBD1. Specimen: whole blood. The TCR comes from a male donor in good health. Some clones in this sample may be carry-over from other donors' samples. CDR3 loop: CASSSPPLARDRTYEQYF. The CDR3 DNA reads TGTGCCAGCAGCTCCCCCCCACTGGCCCGGGACAGGACCTACGAGCAGTACTTC.